The T cell receptor (beta chain) described here comes from a study of blood T cell repertoires in COVID-19. Study at large: Italy, Spain and the United States were the sources of the convalescent and acute COVID-19 samples.

Original handling: Estimation of nucleated cell counts was performed using reference gene primer amplification. Assay used: immunoSEQ multiplex PCR; TCRdb lists only in-frame clones, some missing. V and J calls and clone size follow that table, whereas D and trimming were derived from the DNA. The sample carries approximately 75,000 clones, around 90% recorded once. Sequencing used peripheral blood. This receptor was taken from a man in his fifties or sixties with acute or convalescent COVID-19.

This CDR3 reads CASSSRQGSNYGYTF. The CDR3 region has the DNA TGTGCCAGCAGTTCCCGACAGGGTTCTAACTATGGCTACACCTTC. The chain combines TRBV6-5 with TRBJ1-2; 7 bases are shared with TRBD1. V lost 4 bases to trimming and J lost 0 bases; unmatched junction nucleotides: 5. The CDR3 length is 15 residues. Looked up from germline, CDR1 is MNHEY and CDR2 is SVGAGI.